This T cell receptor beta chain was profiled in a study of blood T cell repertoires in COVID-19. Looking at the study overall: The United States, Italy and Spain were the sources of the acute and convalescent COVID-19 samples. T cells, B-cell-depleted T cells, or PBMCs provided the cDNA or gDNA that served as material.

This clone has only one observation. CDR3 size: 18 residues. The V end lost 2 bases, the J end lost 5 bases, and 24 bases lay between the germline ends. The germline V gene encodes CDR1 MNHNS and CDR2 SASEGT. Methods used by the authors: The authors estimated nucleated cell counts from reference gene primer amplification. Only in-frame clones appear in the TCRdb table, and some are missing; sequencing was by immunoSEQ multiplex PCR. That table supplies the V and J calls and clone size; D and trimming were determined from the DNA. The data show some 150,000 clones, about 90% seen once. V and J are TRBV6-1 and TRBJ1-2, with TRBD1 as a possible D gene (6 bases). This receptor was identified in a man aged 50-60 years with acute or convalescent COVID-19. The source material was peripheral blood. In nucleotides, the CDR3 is TGTGCCAGCAGTGAAAATCGTAAAGGGGGAAGGGACCTTTATGGCTACACCTTC. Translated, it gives CASSENRKGGRDLYGYTF.